These T cell receptor beta chains were read from a single sample in a study of blood T cell repertoires in COVID-19. Profiled with immunoSEQ multiplex PCR; TCRdb holds only in-frame clones, not every one. There are nearly 400,000 clones in the sample; roughly 90% occur only once, and 1.5% to 2% lies in the top ten. Sequenced material: PBMCs or T cells enriched from blood (not recorded which). The receptor set was obtained from a woman under 40 who had recovered from COVID-19. CDR3s include the opening cysteine and the closing phenylalanine or tryptophan. The D gene is left open where the match is weak. Only part of the rows carry a size: once, few, many, or a class if the clone is expanded.

d_call clone_size j_call v_call cdr3_nt cdr3_aa
TRBD2 . TRBJ2-1 TRBV5-1 TGCGCCAGCAGTCCGAGCGGGAGTAGTAACTATGAGCAGTTCTTC CASSPSGSSNYEQFF
TRBD2 . TRBJ2-7 TRBV4-2 TGTGCCAGCAGCCAAGCTTCTCCCGGGACTAGTACGTACTTC CASSQASPGTSTYF
TRBD2 . TRBJ2-1 TRBV5-1 TGCGCCAGCAGCCGCTCTAGCGGGGCTTACAATGAGCAGTTCTTC CASSRSSGAYNEQFF
. . TRBJ2-2 TRBV28 TGTGCCAGCAGTTTCGGGTTGGACACCGGGGAGCTGTTTTTT CASSFGLDTGELFF
TRBD2 . TRBJ2-2 TRBV10-3 TGTGCCATCAGTGGGGGACTAGTTCTGAACACCGGGGAGCTGTTTTTT CAISGGLVLNTGELFF
. . TRBJ2-7 TRBV4-1 TGCGCCAGCAGCCAAGAAGGGCCAGGGGCACCATACGAGCAGTACTTC CASSQEGPGAPYEQYF
. . TRBJ1-1 TRBV19 TGTGCCAGTAGTGGGAGATTGGGGATCGGGAACACTGAAGCTTTCTTT CASSGRLGIGNTEAFF
. . TRBJ1-6 TRBV30 TGTGCCTGGACAGGGGATTCAACATATAATTCACCCCTCCACTTT CAWTGDSTYNSPLHF
TRBD1 . TRBJ1-2 TRBV28 TGTGCCAGCAGCCCAGGGGGGGACAGGGGGCTCACACATAGACTCTATGGCTACACCTTC CASSPGGDRGLTHRLYGYTF
. . TRBJ1-1 TRBV5-1 TGCGCCAGCAGCTTGGCGGCAGCGTCGAACACTGAAGCTTTCTTT CASSLAAASNTEAFF
. . TRBJ1-1 TRBV25-1 TGTGCCAGCAGTGAACTGACAGTTAACACTGAAGCTTTCTTT CASSELTVNTEAFF
TRBD1 . TRBJ1-5 TRBV28 TGTGCCAGCGCGGGACAGGGGGCAGATCAGCCCCAGCATTTT CASAGQGADQPQHF
. . TRBJ1-5 TRBV4-1 TGCGCCAGCAGCTCCCGCGGTGGCCAGCCCCAGCATTTT CASSSRGGQPQHF
. . TRBJ2-2 TRBV4-2 TGTGCCAGCAGCAGTCAGATAGGTAGGGGCCGCACCGGGGAGCTGTTTTTT CASSSQIGRGRTGELFF
. . TRBJ1-2 TRBV5-6 TGTGCCAGCAGCTTGGCCGCCAGGGCTTCCTATGGCTACACCTTC CASSLAARASYGYTF
. . TRBJ2-6 TRBV19 TGTGCCAGTAGTATGAGGAGCTCTGGGGCCAACGTCCTGACTTTC CASSMRSSGANVLTF
. . TRBJ1-1 TRBV6-5 TGTGCCAGCAGTACTCGAAACACTGAAGCTTTCTTT CASSTRNTEAFF
TRBD1 once TRBJ1-5 TRBV9 TGTGCCAGCAGCCCTCCCGGGACAGAAAATCAGCCCCAGCATTTT CASSPPGTENQPQHF
. . TRBJ1-3 TRBV4-1 TGCGCCAGCAGCCATCTCGGACAGATAGCTGGAAACACCATATATTTT CASSHLGQIAGNTIYF
TRBD1 once TRBJ2-5 TRBV5-4 TGTGCCAGCAGCCGGGACAGGGAAGAGACCCAGTACTTC CASSRDREETQYF
TRBD1 . TRBJ1-2 TRBV27 TGTGCCAGCAGTACGAAGGGGGACAGGGGGCGCCCCTTCATCTATGGCTACACCTTC CASSTKGDRGRPFIYGYTF
. . TRBJ1-3 TRBV29-1 TGCAGCGTCCAAAACAGGGACTCTGGAAACACCATATATTTT CSVQNRDSGNTIYF
. . TRBJ2-7 TRBV14 TGTGCCAGCAGCCAAGAGAGGAGGGGGCCCCGGAGGGAGCAGTACTTC CASSQERRGPRREQYF
. . TRBJ2-5 TRBV4-3 TGCGCCAGCAGTGATTCGACACTAGGGGGAGAGACCCAGTACTTC CASSDSTLGGETQYF
. . TRBJ2-5 TRBV5-1 TGCGCCAGTGGAAAGGGGATCGAGTACCAAGAGACCCAGTACTTC CASGKGIEYQETQYF
. . TRBJ1-1 TRBV29-1 TGCAGCGGAACAGGGTTCTCCTCTTCGGTGGCGAACACTGAAGCTTTCTTT CSGTGFSSSVANTEAFF
. . TRBJ1-2 TRBV20-1 TGCAGTGCTGAACGGGGATATGGCTACACCTTC CSAERGYGYTF
. . TRBJ1-6 TRBV7-9 TGTGCCAGCAGCTTACTAGCGTCCGGATATAATTCACCCCTCCACTTT CASSLLASGYNSPLHF
. . TRBJ2-7 TRBV30 TGTGCCTGGAGATCGTCGCAGTCCTACGAGCAGTACTTC CAWRSSQSYEQYF
TRBD1 . TRBJ1-5 TRBV19 TGTGCCAGTAGTTGGGGAAGACAGGGCTACAATCAGCCCCAGCATTTT CASSWGRQGYNQPQHF
TRBD2 . TRBJ2-5 TRBV19 TGTGCCAGTAGTATCCAGCGGGAGGGATGGGAGACCCAGTACTTC CASSIQREGWETQYF
TRBD1 . TRBJ2-7 TRBV2 TGTGCCAGCAGTGGCTTGGACAGGGTATCCTACGAGCAGTACTTC CASSGLDRVSYEQYF
. once TRBJ2-5 TRBV11-3 TGTGCCAGCAGCTTACCAGGGCCTCTCGGGGAGACCCAGTACTTC CASSLPGPLGETQYF
. . TRBJ1-1 TRBV19 TGTGCCAGTAGTATAATCTCCGGGCAGGGAGGGAGCACTGAAGCTTTCTTT CASSIISGQGGSTEAFF
. . TRBJ1-1 TRBV5-4 TGTGCCTTCTACCCGACACTGTTGAACACTGAAGCTTTCTTT CAFYPTLLNTEAFF
TRBD1 . TRBJ2-1 TRBV28 TGTGCCAGCAGTAGAGGACAGGGGTCCTACAATGAGCAGTTCTTC CASSRGQGSYNEQFF
. . TRBJ1-1 TRBV6-2/TRBV6-3 TGTGCCAGCAGTTACTGGTGGAAGCTCGGGATGAACACTGAAGCTTTCTTT CASSYWWKLGMNTEAFF